This TCR beta chain was recovered during a study of shared clonotypes between healthy human individuals. About the research overall: Researchers assigned three CD4 naive, three CD4 memory, two CD8 naive and one CD8 memory plate to each donor. Study-wide results and limits: Memory subsets had estimated richness that was generally smaller than that of naive subsets. For naive CD4 cells, approximately 5% of clonotypes were shared across a few donors.

Produced via immunoSEQ multiplex PCR; TCRdb's table is partial and in-frame only. The repertoire holds approximately 2.1 million clones, with more than 80% as singletons. Splitting of CD4+ cells produced CD45RA+ naive and CD45RA-negative memory subsets. The CDR3 is made up of 14 amino acids. Per germline, CDR1 LNHDA and CDR2 SQIVND (reference sequence). Trimming took off 3 bases at V and 0 bases at J, with 8 bases between the two ends. In the case of this clone: The antigen remains undetermined.

The chain joins TRBV19 to TRBJ1-1; D not certain. The sequenced material came from naive CD4+ T cells from PBMCs. Specified subset: CD45RA+ positively selected. This TCR was sampled from a young man in good health. Some clones in this sample may be carry-over from other donors' samples. This chain's CDR3 is CASSMLLLNTEAFF. DNA for the CDR3: TGTGCCAGTAGTATGCTTCTTTTGAACACTGAAGCTTTCTTT.